This TCR beta chain was captured in a study of blood T cell repertoires in COVID-19. Methods used by the authors: Estimation of nucleated cell counts relied on the amplification of reference gene primers. Sequencing was performed with immunoSEQ multiplex PCR; in TCRdb, only in-frame clones are kept and a portion is missing. The DNA was the basis for D and trimming; V, J and clone size are from that table. This sample has 80,000 or so clones; about 92% occur once, and the top ten carry about 1%. This clone showed up just once. This CDR3 comprises 14 residues. Trimming cost V 2 bases and J 6 bases, with 16 bases left between them. Germline assignment: CDR1 GTSNPN and CDR2 SVGIG (reference sequence).

The TCR was taken from a woman in her forties or fifties in a cohort sampled during active COVID-19. The sequencing sample was made of peripheral blood. The J gene is TRBJ1-2, the V gene TRBV30, with no clear D. The CDR3: CAWSTGHSSNGYTF. Here the CDR3 DNA reads TGTGCCTGGAGTACCGGCCACAGTTCGAATGGCTACACCTTC.